This TCR beta chain was found in a study of shared clonotypes between healthy human individuals. Study findings and constraints: Naive subsets, compared against memory subsets, generally had larger estimated richness values.

The germline gives CDR1 SGDLS, CDR2 YYNGEE. The CDR3 contains 13 residues. Trimming shortened V by 1 base and J by 5 bases, and 6 bases separated the two germline ends. For this clone: Its antigen remains unknown.

The repertoire was sequenced with immunoSEQ multiplex PCR; TCRdb's copy has only in-frame clones and lacks some. The sample gives under 2,500,000 clones, approximately 95% of which show up once; around 0.13% is in the top ten. The sequenced sample was naive CD4+ T cells sorted from blood. The subset was: CD45RA+ positively selected. The sequence derives from a man aged 18 to 29 in good health. The chain is built from TRBV9 and TRBJ2-2; D is unresolved. CDR3 bases: TGTGCCAGCAGCGTAATTCCGACCGGGGAGCTGTTTTTT. This sequence encodes CASSVIPTGELFF. The whole variable domain, remainder taken from reference TRBV9 and TRBJ2-2, is DSGVTQTPKHLITATGQRVTLRCSPRSGDLSVYWYQQSLDQGLQFLIQYYNGEERAKGNILERFSAQQFPDLHSELNLSSLELGDSALYFCASSVIPTGELFFGEGSRLTVL.